This T cell receptor (beta chain) was identified during a study of cytomegalovirus exposure and HLA in healthy donors. The wider study: HLA-typed donors were the source of 83 million or so unique TCRs held in an early data release. Study-wide results and limits: Reportedly, cytomegalovirus status was diagnosed with high sensitivity and specificity.

This clone was seen just once. What it binds is unknown. The germline CDR1 and CDR2 sequences are GTSNPN and SVGIG (reference sequence). Trimming took off 2 bases at V and 2 bases at J, with 25 bases between the two ends. The CDR3 has 19 amino acids. PCR involved 60 Vbeta and 13 Jbeta primers. Libraries were prepared by immunoSEQ multiplex PCR; TCRdb keeps only in-frame clonotypes and omits some of them. Counted here are some 120,000 clones, 60% to 85% occurring once; the ten biggest clones make up 3.4%. The gene calls are TRBV30 and TRBJ1-5; D might be TRBD1 (5 bases). Material: PBMCs. This clonotype originated in a man aged 30-40 years in good health and CMV-seronegative. The CDR3 coding sequence is TGTGCCTGGAGTCCCCAAAAGGGGCCTTCACGTCGGGGCAATCAGCCCCAGCATTTT. It encodes CAWSPQKGPSRRGNQPQHF.